This T cell receptor beta chain was retrieved from a study of cytomegalovirus exposure and HLA in healthy donors. At the level of the study: Earlier work reported 110 million or so unique TCR beta sequences from 180 million or so T cells. Across some 400 genotyped donors, around 80% landed in the Caucasian-associated ancestry cluster.

The donors, nominally healthy at sampling, likely had unrecorded immune exposures. The CDR3 contains 14 residues. J gave up 0 bases and V 9 bases, and 3 bases lay outside the gene matches. Looked up from germline, CDR1 is ENHRY and CDR2 is SYGVKD. 60 Vbeta and 13 Jbeta primers were used in PCR. Method: immunoSEQ multiplex PCR; TCRdb's copy keeps in-frame clones and lacks some. The table records roughly 120,000 clones, more than 60% of them present only once. This receptor was taken from a woman aged 40 to 50 in good health and CMV-seronegative. The V gene is TRBV10-3, the J gene TRBJ2-1; 9 nucleotides agree with TRBD2. The sequenced material came from PBMCs. CDR3 DNA sequence: TGTGCCATGCATAGCGGGGGCTCCTACAATGAGCAGTTCTTC. This codes for CAMHSGGSYNEQFF.